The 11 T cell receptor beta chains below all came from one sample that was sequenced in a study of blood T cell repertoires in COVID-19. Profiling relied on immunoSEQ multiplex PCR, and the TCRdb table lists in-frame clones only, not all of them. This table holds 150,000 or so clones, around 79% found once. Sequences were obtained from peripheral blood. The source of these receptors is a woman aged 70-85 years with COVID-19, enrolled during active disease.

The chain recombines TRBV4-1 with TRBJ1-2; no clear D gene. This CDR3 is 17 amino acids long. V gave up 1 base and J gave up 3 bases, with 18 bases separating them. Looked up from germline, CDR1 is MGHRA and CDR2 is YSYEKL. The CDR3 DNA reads TGCGCCAGCAGCCAAGCAGCTCGAGGCGCACCCTACTATGGCTACACCTTC. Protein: CASSQAARGAPYYGYTF.

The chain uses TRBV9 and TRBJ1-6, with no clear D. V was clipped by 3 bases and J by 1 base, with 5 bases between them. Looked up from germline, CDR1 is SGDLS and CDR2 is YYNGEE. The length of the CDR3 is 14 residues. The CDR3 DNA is TGTGCCAGCAGCGCAGAATCCTATAATTCACCCCTCCACTTT. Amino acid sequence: CASSAESYNSPLHF.

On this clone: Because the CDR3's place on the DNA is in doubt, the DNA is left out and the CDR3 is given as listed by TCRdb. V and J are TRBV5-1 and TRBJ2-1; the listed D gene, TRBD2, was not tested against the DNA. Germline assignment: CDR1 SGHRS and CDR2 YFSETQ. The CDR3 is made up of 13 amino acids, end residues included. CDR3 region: CASSSGGGGEQFF.

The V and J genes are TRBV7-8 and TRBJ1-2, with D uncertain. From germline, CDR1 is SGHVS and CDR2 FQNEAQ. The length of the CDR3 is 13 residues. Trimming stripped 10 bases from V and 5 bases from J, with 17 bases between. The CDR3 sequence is CAITITGGYGYTF. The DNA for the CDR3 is TGTGCCATCACGATAACGGGAGGGTATGGCTACACCTTC.

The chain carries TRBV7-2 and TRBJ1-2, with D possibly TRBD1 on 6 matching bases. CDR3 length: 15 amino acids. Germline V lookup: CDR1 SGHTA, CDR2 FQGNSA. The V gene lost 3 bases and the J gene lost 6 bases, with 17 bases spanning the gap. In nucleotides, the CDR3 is TGTGCCAGCAGCTTGGTCCGCGCGGGGGCAAATGGCTACACCTTC. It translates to CASSLVRAGANGYTF.

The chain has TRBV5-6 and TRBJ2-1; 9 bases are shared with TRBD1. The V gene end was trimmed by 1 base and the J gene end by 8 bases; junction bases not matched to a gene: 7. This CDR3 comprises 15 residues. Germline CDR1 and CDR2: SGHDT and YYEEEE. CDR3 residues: CASSLYRGLVDEQFF. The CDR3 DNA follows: TGTGCCAGCAGCTTGTACAGGGGGCTTGTGGATGAGCAGTTCTTC. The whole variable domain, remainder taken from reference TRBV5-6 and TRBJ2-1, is DAGVTQSPTHLIKTRGQQVTLRCSPKSGHDTVSWYQQALGQGPQFIFQYYEEEERQRGNFPDRFSGHQFPNYSSELNVNALLLGDSALYLCASSLYRGLVDEQFFGPGTRLTVL.

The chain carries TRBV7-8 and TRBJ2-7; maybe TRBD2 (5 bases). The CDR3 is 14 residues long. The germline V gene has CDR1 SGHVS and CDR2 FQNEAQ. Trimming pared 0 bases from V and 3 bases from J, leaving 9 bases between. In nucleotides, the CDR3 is TGTGCCAGCAGCTTAGCAGGAGGAATCTACGAGCAGTACTTC. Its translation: CASSLAGGIYEQYF. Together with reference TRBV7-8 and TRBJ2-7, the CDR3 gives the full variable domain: GAGVSQSPRYKVAKRGQDVALRCDPISGHVSLFWYQQALGQGPEFLTYFQNEAQLDKSGLPSDRFFAERPEGSVSTLKIQRTQQEDSAVYLCASSLAGGIYEQYFGPGTRLTVT.

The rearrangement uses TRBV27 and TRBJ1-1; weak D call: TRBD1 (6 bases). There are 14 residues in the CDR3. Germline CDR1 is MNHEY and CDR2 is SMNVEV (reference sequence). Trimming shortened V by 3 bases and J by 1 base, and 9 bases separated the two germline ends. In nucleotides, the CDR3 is TGTGCCAGCAGTTTGTACAGGGAGAACACTGAAGCTTTCTTT. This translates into CASSLYRENTEAFF.

The CDR3 reads CASSQVGTVPEKLFF. CDR3 bases: TGCGCCAGCAGCCAAGTTGGGACAGTCCCTGAAAAACTGTTTTTT. V is TRBV4-3 and J is TRBJ1-4; 7 bases fit TRBD1. There are 15 residues in the CDR3. V lost 1 base and J lost 7; bases outside the gene matches: 6. Germline assignment: CDR1 LGHNA and CDR2 YSLEER.

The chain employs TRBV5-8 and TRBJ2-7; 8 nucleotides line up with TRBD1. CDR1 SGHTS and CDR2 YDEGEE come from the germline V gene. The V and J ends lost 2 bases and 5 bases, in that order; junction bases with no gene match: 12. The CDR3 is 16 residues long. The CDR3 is CASSFPGTGAPDEQYF. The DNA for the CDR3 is TGTGCCAGCAGCTTTCCCGGGACAGGCGCTCCTGACGAGCAGTACTTC.

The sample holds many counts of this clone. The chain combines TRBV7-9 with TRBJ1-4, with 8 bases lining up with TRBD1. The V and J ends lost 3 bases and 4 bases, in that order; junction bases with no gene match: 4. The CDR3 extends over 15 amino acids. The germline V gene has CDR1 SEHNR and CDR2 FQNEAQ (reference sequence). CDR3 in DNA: TGTGCCAGCAGCTTGCCGACAGGGGATAATGAAAAACTGTTTTTT. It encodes CASSLPTGDNEKLFF. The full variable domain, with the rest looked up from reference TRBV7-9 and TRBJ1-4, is DTGVSQNPRHKITKRGQNVTFRCDPISEHNRLYWYRQTLGQGPEFLTYFQNEAQLEKSRLLSDRFSAERPKGSFSTLEIQRTEQGDSAMYLCASSLPTGDNEKLFFGSGTQLSVL.